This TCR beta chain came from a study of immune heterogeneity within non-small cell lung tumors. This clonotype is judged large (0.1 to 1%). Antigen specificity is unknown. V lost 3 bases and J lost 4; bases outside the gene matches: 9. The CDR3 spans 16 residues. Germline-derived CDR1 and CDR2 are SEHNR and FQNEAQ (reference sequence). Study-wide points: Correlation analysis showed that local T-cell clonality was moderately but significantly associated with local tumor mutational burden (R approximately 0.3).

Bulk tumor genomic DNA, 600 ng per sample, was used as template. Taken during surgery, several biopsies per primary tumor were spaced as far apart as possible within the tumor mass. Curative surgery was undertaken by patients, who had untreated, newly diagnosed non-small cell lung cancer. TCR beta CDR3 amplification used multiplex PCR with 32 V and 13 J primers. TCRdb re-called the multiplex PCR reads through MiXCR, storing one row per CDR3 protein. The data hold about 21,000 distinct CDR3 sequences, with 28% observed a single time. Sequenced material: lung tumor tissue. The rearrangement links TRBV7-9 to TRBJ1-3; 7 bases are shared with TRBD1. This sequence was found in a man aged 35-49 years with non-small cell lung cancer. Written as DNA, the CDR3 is TGTGCCAGCAGCTTCCTGAAGGGGGCATCCGGAAACACCATATATTTT. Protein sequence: CASSFLKGASGNTIYF.